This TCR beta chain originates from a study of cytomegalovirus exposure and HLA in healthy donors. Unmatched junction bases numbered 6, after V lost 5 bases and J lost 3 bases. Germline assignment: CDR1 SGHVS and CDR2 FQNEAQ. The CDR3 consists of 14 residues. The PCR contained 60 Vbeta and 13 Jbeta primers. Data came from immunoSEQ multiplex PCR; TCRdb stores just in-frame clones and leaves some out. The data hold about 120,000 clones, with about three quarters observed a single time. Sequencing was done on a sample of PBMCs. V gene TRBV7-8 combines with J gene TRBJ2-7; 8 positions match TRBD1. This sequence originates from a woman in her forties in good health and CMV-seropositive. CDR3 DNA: TGTGCCAGCAGCATGACAGGGGTGGACTACGAGCAGTACTTC. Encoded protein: CASSMTGVDYEQYF.